These 26 T cell receptor beta chains came from one sample sequenced in a study of T cells expressing NK-cell markers. TCRdb reworked the 5' RACE reads into one entry per CDR3 protein, no DNA. The listing contains about 550,000 distinct CDR3 sequences. Sequenced sample: blood T cells: a sorted CD56 or NKG2C T cell subset, CD4+ or CD8+ T cells, or bulk PBMC T cells (not recorded which). These receptors all stem from a man in his late teens or twenties in good health.

This chain uses TRBV10-1 with TRBJ1-1. The CDR3 spans 13 residues. The germline CDR1 and CDR2 sequences are WNHNN and SYGVQD (reference sequence). CDR3 amino acids: CASTGSLNTEAFF.

The chain has TRBV29-1 and TRBJ2-1; lacking DNA, the TRBD2 call made by TCRdb goes unchecked. Germline CDR1 and CDR2: SQVTM and ANQGSEA. The CDR3 sequence is 13 residues long. CDR3 in amino acids: CSVQAGDYNEQFF.

This chain links TRBV3-1 with TRBJ2-5; TCRdb's D call, TRBD1, is unchecked because there is no DNA. The CDR3 covers 16 residues. CDR1 is LGHDT, CDR2 YNNKEL, per germline (reference sequence). The CDR3 sequence: CASSQVAGKGQETQYF.

This chain joins TRBV12-3 or TRBV12-4 and TRBJ1-2; TCRdb indicates TRBD1, and absent DNA this call remains unverified. The CDR3 runs 15 residues. This CDR3 is CASIFSGQESYGYTF.

The V and J genes are TRBV7-7 and TRBJ2-5; TCRdb's D call of TRBD1 is untestable without DNA. This CDR3 region has 14 residues. Germline V gives CDR1 SSHAT, CDR2 FNYEAQ (reference sequence). Here the CDR3 reads CASSLDPGGKTQYF. The full variable domain, in which reference TRBV7-7 and TRBJ2-5 provide the parts outside the CDR3, is GAGVSQSPRYKVTKRGQDVTLRCDPISSHATLYWYQQALGQGPEFLTYFNYEAQPDKSGLPSDRFSAERPEGSISTLTIQRTEQRDSAMYRCASSLDPGGKTQYFGPGTRLLVL.

The J gene is TRBJ2-7, the V gene TRBV10-3; TCRdb's D call of TRBD1 is untestable without DNA. From germline, CDR1 is ENHRY and CDR2 SYGVKD. The CDR3 extends over 12 amino acids. The CDR3 loop reads CAISTGAYEQYF.

J is TRBJ2-6 and V is TRBV4-1. Germline CDR1 is MGHRA and CDR2 is YSYEKL. The CDR3 loop spans 16 amino acids. CDR3 region: CASSPARLSGANVLTF.

The CDR3 sequence: CASSLQQGGSGANVLTF. The V gene is TRBV28, the J gene TRBJ2-6; there is no DNA to check the TCRdb D call of TRBD1. This CDR3 region has 17 residues. The germline V gene has CDR1 MDHEN and CDR2 SYDVKM.

The chain links TRBV14 to TRBJ2-3. CDR1 SGHDN and CDR2 FVKESK come from the germline V gene. There are 14 residues in the CDR3. The CDR3 region is CASSQDWSTDTQYF. The whole variable domain, filled in from reference TRBV14 and TRBJ2-3, reads EAGVTQFPSHSVIEKGQTVTLRCDPISGHDNLYWYRRVMGKEIKFLLHFVKESKQDESGMPNNRFLAERTGGTYSTLKVQPAELEDSGVYFCASSQDWSTDTQYFGPGTRLTVL.

This sequence joins TRBV2 and TRBJ2-5; TCRdb outputs TRBD2, but without DNA this stays unchecked. The CDR3 contains 12 residues. Germline CDR1 is SNHLY and CDR2 is FYNNEI. This CDR3 reads CATSWELETQYF.

The chain uses TRBV15 and TRBJ2-5; without DNA, the TCRdb call of TRBD1 cannot be checked. Germline V lookup: CDR1 LNHNV, CDR2 YYDKDF (reference sequence). The CDR3 length is 16 residues. The CDR3 protein is CATSRRQGGRGETQYF.

This chain connects TRBV11-2 to TRBJ2-3. The CDR3 runs 16 residues. Germline V gives CDR1 SGHAT, CDR2 FQNNGV. The CDR3 loop is CASSLERRVSTDTQYF.

The chain employs TRBV4-1 and TRBJ1-5; without DNA, the TCRdb call of TRBD1 cannot be checked. The germline V gene encodes CDR1 MGHRA and CDR2 YSYEKL. This CDR3 spans 15 amino acids. The CDR3 sequence is CASSQDGQGGQPQHF.

The V and J genes are TRBV6-6 and TRBJ2-5. CDR1 is MNHNY, CDR2 SVGAGI, per germline (reference sequence). CDR3 length: 13 amino acids. CDR3 region: CASSNVPQETQYF.

The chain combines TRBV28 with TRBJ2-7; TCRdb picks TRBD1, but there is no DNA to check that call. The CDR3 extends over 13 amino acids. CDR1 and CDR2 (germline): MDHEN, SYDVKM. The CDR3 loop is CASNGGVNYEQYF.

The chain uses TRBV5-4 and TRBJ2-3; TCRdb's D call, TRBD1, is unchecked because there is no DNA. The V gene's germline CDR1 is SGHNT and CDR2 YYREEE (reference sequence). This CDR3 region has 16 residues. CDR3 region: CASSARERARTDTQYF.

V is TRBV12-3 or TRBV12-4 and J is TRBJ2-5. The CDR3 spans 14 residues. This CDR3 is CASSQMGFSETQYF.

The chain joins TRBV9 to TRBJ2-6; TCRdb picks TRBD1, but there is no DNA to check that call. The CDR3 has 19 residues. Germline V CDR1 and CDR2: SGDLS, YYNGEE. CDR3: CASSVADGRGSTGANVLTF.

This chain joins TRBV20-1 and TRBJ2-5. CDR3 size: 15 residues. CDR1 and CDR2 (germline): DFQATT, SNEGSKA (reference sequence). CDR3: CSAREPLTYQETQYF.

This rearrangement joins TRBV27 to TRBJ2-7; there is no DNA to check the TCRdb D call of TRBD2. Germline V gives CDR1 MNHEY, CDR2 SMNVEV (reference sequence). There are 16 residues in the CDR3. The CDR3 loop reads CASSLSWEVTSYEQYF.

V is TRBV11-2 and J is TRBJ1-1; TCRdb's assignment of TRBD1 cannot be checked, as there is no DNA. The CDR3 contains 12 residues. Germline CDR1 reads SGHAT; CDR2 reads FQNNGV. The CDR3 is CASSLSGLPAFF.

The chain recombines TRBV5-1 with TRBJ1-3; TCRdb calls TRBD1, which cannot be checked without DNA. CDR3 size: 16 residues. The germline V gene has CDR1 SGHRS and CDR2 YFSETQ. CDR3 residues: CASSPTTGSSGNTIYF.

This chain connects TRBV12-3 or TRBV12-4 to TRBJ2-5. CDR3 length: 12 residues. The CDR3 region is CASGMTQETQYF.

V usage is TRBV3-1 and J usage is TRBJ2-5. Germline-derived CDR1 and CDR2 are LGHDT and YNNKEL (reference sequence). This CDR3 is 18 amino acids long. The CDR3 loop reads CASSQNLGGHLRGETQYF.

The CDR3 region is CSAKSLDTQYF. The chain employs TRBV20-1 and TRBJ2-3. CDR3 length: 11 residues. The germline V gene encodes CDR1 DFQATT and CDR2 SNEGSKA (reference sequence).

This sequence joins TRBV12-3 or TRBV12-4 and TRBJ1-5; TCRdb reports TRBD1, a call that lacks DNA to check it against. CDR3 length: 16 amino acids. The CDR3 loop reads CASSLGLGLGNQPQHF.